The rows below give T cell receptor beta chains drawn from one sample of a study of blood T cell repertoires in COVID-19. TCRdb's table, derived via immunoSEQ multiplex PCR, lists solely in-frame clones and lacks some. The table has about 42,000 clones, about 90% seen once. The sample consisted of peripheral blood. These receptors were collected from a man in his forties or fifties with active COVID-19. Each CDR3 is given with its conserved first and last residue. A D gene is named only where the DNA matches it firmly. The size of a clone is reported for some rows only, either as once, few or many, or as a class for expanded clones.

TRBV9	TRBJ2-2	-	-	CASSIRGTNTGELFF	TGTGCCAGCAGCATCCGGGGTACGAACACCGGGGAGCTGTTTTTT
TRBV6-5	TRBJ2-7	-	-	CASRRRGEPSYEQYF	TGTGCCAGCAGGCGGCGGGGCGAGCCCTCCTACGAGCAGTACTTC
TRBV28	TRBJ2-7	TRBD2	-	CASSLVASGGYEQYF	TGTGCCAGCAGTTTAGTAGCTAGCGGGGGCTACGAGCAGTACTTC
TRBV5-6	TRBJ1-3	-	-	CASSFIQGDTIYF	TGTGCCAGCAGCTTTATACAGGGCGACACCATATATTTT
TRBV12-3/TRBV12-4	TRBJ1-6	TRBD1	once	CASSAGGSPLHF	TGTGCCAGCAGCGCAGGGGGTTCACCCCTCCACTTT
TRBV28	TRBJ1-5	-	few	CASSIQAWLHDQPQHF	TGTGCCAGCAGTATACAGGCTTGGCTACACGATCAGCCCCAGCATTTT
TRBV5-6	TRBJ2-3	TRBD2	-	CASSLVAGGPGTQYF	TGTGCCAGCAGCTTGGTAGCGGGAGGGCCGGGTACGCAGTATTTT
TRBV6-4	TRBJ2-7	-	-	CASQAGGAGEPYEQYF	TGTGCCAGCCAAGCCGGGGGAGCGGGCGAGCCCTACGAGCAGTACTTC
TRBV3-1/TRBV3-2	TRBJ1-5	-	-	CASSQDSGYSNQPQHF	TGTGCCAGCAGCCAAGATTCAGGGTATAGCAATCAGCCCCAGCATTTT
TRBV6-4	TRBJ2-1	TRBD2	once	CASSDQGLAFSEQFF	TGTGCCAGCAGTGACCAGGGACTAGCTTTTAGTGAGCAGTTCTTC
TRBV11-2	TRBJ1-5	-	-	CASSLDSKYQPQHF	TGTGCCAGCAGCTTGGACAGTAAATATCAGCCCCAGCATTTT
TRBV2	TRBJ1-4	-	few	CASSRGGSEANEKLFF	TGTGCCAGCAGTAGGGGGGGCTCCGAGGCTAATGAAAAACTGTTTTTT
TRBV5-1	TRBJ2-3	TRBD2	-	CASSLRLATDTQYF	TGCGCCAGCAGCTTGAGACTAGCGACAGATACGCAGTATTTT
TRBV18	TRBJ2-3	-	-	CASSPRVAASTDTQYF	TGTGCCAGCTCACCCCGGGTAGCGGCCAGCACAGATACGCAGTATTTT
TRBV6-5	TRBJ2-1	TRBD2	-	CASSLAGGPYNEQFF	TGTGCCAGCAGTCTAGCGGGAGGTCCTTACAATGAGCAGTTCTTC
TRBV11-2	TRBJ1-5	TRBD1	-	CASSPGTEYQPQHF	TGTGCCAGCAGCCCCGGGACAGAATATCAGCCCCAGCATTTT
TRBV10-2	TRBJ1-5	-	-	CASRNRWDQPQHF	TGCGCCAGTCGTAACAGGTGGGATCAGCCCCAGCATTTT
TRBV11-1	TRBJ1-1	-	-	CASSRTAPEAFF	TGTGCCAGCAGCCGGACAGCGCCTGAAGCTTTCTTT
TRBV18	TRBJ2-7	TRBD2	-	CASSLLAGNEQYF	TGTGCCAGCTCACTACTAGCGGGAAACGAGCAGTACTTC
TRBV25-1	TRBJ2-7	-	-	CASKSGLSYEQYF	TGTGCCAGCAAATCAGGGCTCTCCTACGAGCAGTACTTC
TRBV2	TRBJ2-7	-	-	CASREGLDSSYEQYF	TGTGCCAGCAGGGAGGGACTCGACAGCTCCTACGAGCAGTACTTC
TRBV4-2	TRBJ2-7	-	-	CASSQLGAYSYEQYF	TGTGCCAGCAGCCAGCTAGGGGCCTACTCCTACGAGCAGTACTTC
TRBV6-1	TRBJ2-5	TRBD1	-	CASSEGTGGRETQYF	TGTGCCAGCAGTGAAGGGACAGGGGGCAGGGAGACCCAGTACTTC
TRBV6-6	TRBJ2-1	-	-	CASSYSGGASNEQFF	TGTGCCAGCAGTTACAGTGGGGGGGCGTCCAATGAGCAGTTCTTC
TRBV4-2	TRBJ2-7	-	-	CASSQGLQGVTYEQYF	TGTGCCAGCAGCCAAGGGCTACAGGGCGTTACCTACGAGCAGTACTTC
TRBV6-5	TRBJ1-5	TRBD1	-	CASSPGTGSVQPQHF	TGTGCCAGCAGTCCCGGGACAGGGAGCGTTCAGCCCCAGCATTTT
TRBV24-1	TRBJ2-5	-	-	CATSDRGYQETQYF	TGTGCCACCAGTGACAGGGGATACCAAGAGACCCAGTACTTC
TRBV5-6	TRBJ2-2	TRBD2	-	CASSFLSLADVTGELFF	TGTGCCAGCAGCTTTTTATCACTAGCGGATGTCACCGGGGAGCTGTTTTTT
TRBV11-2	TRBJ1-6	-	-	CASRPGTMSSYNSPLHF	TGTGCCAGCAGGCCCGGGACAATGAGCTCCTATAATTCACCCCTCCACTTT
TRBV3-1/TRBV3-2	TRBJ2-5	TRBD2	-	CASSQGLAGGSETQYF	TGTGCCAGCAGCCAAGGCTTAGCGGGAGGGTCGGAGACCCAGTACTTC
TRBV1	TRBJ2-2	-	-	CTSSQEFPWLAGDTGELFF	TGCACCAGCAGCCAAGAATTCCCCTGGCTAGCGGGCGACACCGGGGAGCTGTTTTTT
TRBV5-1	TRBJ1-2	TRBD1	-	CASSLDTGGGSGYTF	TGCGCCAGCAGCTTGGACACAGGGGGCGGCTCGGGCTACACCTTC
TRBV5-4	TRBJ2-5	-	-	CASRSSSFGETQYF	TGTGCCAGCAGATCATCAAGTTTCGGGGAGACCCAGTACTTC
TRBV2	TRBJ1-5	TRBD1	-	CASSEQGVGQPQHF	TGTGCCAGCAGTGAACAGGGGGTCGGTCAGCCCCAGCATTTT
TRBV4-1	TRBJ2-2	TRBD2	-	CASSQGGLAGVGTGELFF	TGCGCCAGCAGCCAAGGGGGACTAGCGGGAGTAGGCACCGGGGAGCTGTTTTTT
TRBV19	TRBJ1-5	TRBD1	-	CASSSTSTGNQPQHF	TGTGCCAGTAGTTCCACATCGACAGGGAATCAGCCCCAGCATTTT
TRBV7-9	TRBJ2-5	-	few	CASSSRGPETQYF	TGTGCCAGCAGCTCCAGGGGTCCAGAGACCCAGTACTTC
TRBV28	TRBJ1-4	TRBD1	-	CASSLVLDRGLQRRNEKLFF	TGTGCCAGCAGTCTTGTTCTGGACAGGGGGCTCCAAAGGCGAAATGAAAAACTGTTTTTT
TRBV11-2	TRBJ2-7	-	-	CASSLNMPGRKWQYF	TGTGCCAGCAGCTTAAATATGCCAGGGCGTAAATGGCAGTACTTC
TRBV10-1	TRBJ2-3	TRBD2	-	CASSEHGRLSTDTQYF	TGCGCCAGCAGTGAACACGGGAGGCTCAGCACAGATACGCAGTATTTT
TRBV10-3	TRBJ2-7	TRBD1	-	CAISEGGTGTHEQYF	TGTGCCATCAGTGAGGGTGGGACAGGGACACACGAGCAGTACTTC
TRBV7-2	TRBJ2-1	TRBD2	-	CASSPGLAGIYEQFF	TGTGCCAGCAGCCCTGGACTAGCGGGAATCTATGAGCAGTTCTTC
TRBV19	TRBJ1-2	TRBD1	once	CASSFGTDSNYGYTF	TGTGCCAGTAGTTTTGGGACAGATTCTAACTATGGCTACACCTTC
TRBV5-4	TRBJ2-3	TRBD2	few	CASSPGTSGIDADTQYF	TGTGCCAGCAGCCCGGGGACTAGCGGGATTGACGCAGATACGCAGTATTTT
TRBV2	TRBJ1-5	-	-	CASRTAGVSQPQHF	TGTGCCAGCAGGACTGCAGGGGTGAGTCAGCCCCAGCATTTT
TRBV30	TRBJ2-3	TRBD2	-	CAWSGGTGTSGYTDTQYF	TGTGCCTGGAGCGGGGGTACCGGGACTAGCGGGTACACAGATACGCAGTATTTT
TRBV5-1	TRBJ1-2	-	-	CASSLGGEALSGGYTF	TGCGCCAGCAGCTTGGGAGGGGAGGCCCTGAGTGGTGGCTACACCTTC
TRBV7-8	TRBJ1-6	TRBD1	-	CASSLMGQGSPLHF	TGTGCCAGCAGCTTAATGGGACAGGGTTCACCCCTCCACTTT
TRBV6-6	TRBJ2-3	-	-	CASSYLPGRDTQYF	TGTGCCAGCAGTTACCTGCCGGGAAGGGATACGCAGTATTTT
TRBV2	TRBJ2-7	-	-	CASRATGYEQYF	TGTGCCAGCAGAGCTACAGGTTACGAGCAGTACTTC
TRBV27	TRBJ2-1	TRBD2	-	CASSFWGGTDNNEQFF	TGTGCCAGCAGTTTTTGGGGGGGGACGGACAACAATGAGCAGTTCTTC
TRBV3-1/TRBV3-2	TRBJ2-1	TRBD2	-	CASSRFSGLAANEQFF	TGTGCCAGCAGCCGATTTTCCGGACTAGCAGCAAATGAGCAGTTCTTC
TRBV5-8	TRBJ1-5	-	-	CASSFVLYQPQHF	TGTGCCAGCAGCTTTGTCCTCTATCAGCCCCAGCATTTT